This T cell receptor beta chain came from a study of long-term antiretroviral therapy in people with HIV (dated by TCRdb to between 2022 and 2023). Regarding the complete study: Collection of the earliest samples took place about a decade ahead of the 2015 WHO recommendation for immediate ART, at a time when ART was typically delayed until CD4 counts fell. No cross-contamination during QIAcube processing was seen in test extractions of a monoclonal T-cell line run alongside around 31 polyclonal samples. Whether ART initiation and durable HIV suppression were associated with changes in peripheral blood TRB repertoire composition and diversity was tested in a retrospective serial study. Among the approximately 27 participants with HIV, roughly eleven were female. The cohort contributed roughly 190 cryopreserved PBMC samples from under 35 adults with confirmed HIV infection, collected serially over a mean of around 6 years (range 1-12). The full study reports these points: Because PBMC availability was limited, only the TCR beta chain was sequenced, with no alpha chain pairing. A significant increase in TRB diversity was found to be associated with ART initiation, although TRB diversity was observed to remain significantly below that of transplant donor controls even after long-term ART. The samples were dated from about 2004 to 2018, and the ART regimens that were used may be less effective than current ART regimens. The repertoire was dominated across all time points by expanded TRB clones identified before ART initiation, although this dominance was seen to fluctuate and to decrease in many PLHIV after ART. Inferences about post-ART repertoire changes were limited because no data were available on ART adherence, viral resistance or therapy changes. Compared with controls, HIV repertoires had narrower CDR3 length ranges, and the network structure pointed to an antigen-experienced repertoire that shifted only slightly toward naive after ART. Unsorted PBMC were profiled instead of sorted CD4+ and CD8+ T cells because pre-ART samples had limited cell numbers.

With regard to this clone: This clone's antigen is unknown. Qualities for individual bases were not recorded, and no much larger clone is one base off.

To be included, a participant needed at least one PBMC sample from before ART initiation plus at least two post-ART samples. Treatment was received in the United States of America by all participants with HIV. Before DNA extraction, cryopreserved samples of 1-10 million PBMC were thawed and washed. At the time of the earliest PBMC sample, participants with HIV were aged between about 20 and 54 years. Each participant contributed PBMC samples from 1-4 timepoints before ART initiation and 2-8 timepoints after ART initiation, with a median of 7 samples. Serial HIV viral load, CD4+ T-cell count, ART history and demographic data were obtained for every participant. Genomic DNA was extracted from unsorted PBMC with a Qiagen kit on a QIAcube, with processing performed in batches of 12 samples. The immunoSEQ hsTCRB v3.0 assay was used at survey level resolution for TRB variable region sequencing. The targeted TRB sequencing depth was roughly 40,000-55,000 T-cell genomes per sample. TRB libraries were pooled and sequenced on an Illumina MiSeq using a v3 150-cycle kit. For the original study's pipeline: Repertoire analysis was performed in R inside a reproducible Nextflow workflow that covered QC, data transformation and analysis. LymphoSeq2, an R package for exploring AIRR-Seq data, was used to implement the custom analyses. A few samples that yielded fewer than 5000 total TRB sequences were excluded, so that approximately 200 HIV repertoires were analyzed. Among the approximately 180 HIV repertoires that were kept, 59 were collected before ART initiation and roughly 130 were collected after ART initiation. Each repertoire was downsampled to 5000 TRB nucleotide sequences, and summary statistics were averaged across 100 downsampling iterations. TRB sequences were retained for analysis only if CDR3 regions of at least seven amino acids were present. Diversity was assessed using a clonality score derived from Shannon entropy and using the Gini coefficient. In repertoire networks, the top 5000 CDR3 amino acid sequences were linked whenever an edit distance of one separated two sequences. For TRB CDR3 amino acid sequences, GLIPH2 was used to predict antigen specificity groups and MHC restriction. Known CMV, EBV, HIV or tissue antigen associations were flagged by matching CDR3 amino acid sequences against VDJdb and McPAS-TCR. Pre-ART, post-ART and control groups were compared with Wilcoxon signed-rank tests and Holm-Bonferroni correction. The clones in this table, taken by TCRdb from immuneACCESS, are in-frame only. Not every clone is retained; where verified, under half of the shortfall comes from an unresolved V gene, and the cause of the rest is unknown. V, J and clone size were drawn from that table, and D and trimming were deduced from the DNA. Counted in this sample were roughly 28,000 clones; just under 80% of them appeared once. The ten top clones hold approximately 8.5% of the sample.

According to the germline V gene, CDR1 reads SNHLY and CDR2 reads FYNNEI. For this chain, trimming is 0 bases at the V end and 7 bases at the J end, and the number of junction bases without a gene match is 8. The CDR3 contains 16 residues, cysteine and phenylalanine counted. Only CDR3 DNA is held: 48 bases, read in frame from base 1. Here the sequenced sample was unsorted PBMCs, taken 1.5 years before starting antiretroviral therapy. The chain employs TRBV2 and TRBJ2-2, with 7 bases in between that match TRBD2. This sequence was found in a man aged 18-30 years with HIV. Here the CDR3 is given as CASSEALRRGNGELFF. The nucleotides are TGTGCCAGCAGTGAAGCGCTTCGGCGGGGGAACGGGGAGCTGTTTTTT.